One sample yielded the 6 T cell receptor beta chains listed below, sequenced in a study of T-cell memory formation after mild COVID-19. TCRdb reprocessed the 5' RACE reads via MiXCR and lists one record per CDR3 protein. The sample includes about 620,000 distinct CDR3 sequences, more than 15% of them seen just once. The sequencing input was PBMCs or a T cell subset sorted from them (not recorded which). The receptors were gathered from an adult woman who had mild COVID-19 (a few samples of this study predate the infection). Cell type and time point are not known.

The J gene is TRBJ2-3, the V gene TRBV7-6; D ambiguous. V lost 5 bases and J 2 bases, leaving 17 bases between the germline ends. In germline, CDR1 is SGHVS, CDR2 FNYEAQ. There are 16 residues in the CDR3. The CDR3 sequence: CASSPRLPHVTDTQYF. The CDR3 DNA is TGTGCCAGCAGCCCACGACTCCCACATGTCACAGATACGCAGTATTTT.

This chain connects TRBV5-6 to TRBJ2-7; D perhaps matches TRBD1 (5 bases). The CDR3 runs 14 residues. From germline, CDR1 is SGHDT and CDR2 YYEEEE. Trimming pared 2 bases from V and 3 bases from J, leaving 12 bases between. This CDR3 is CASSFLGESYEQYF. The CDR3 nucleotides read TGTGCCAGCAGCTTCCTAGGGGAAAGCTACGAGCAGTACTTC.

The chain links TRBV7-2 to TRBJ2-2; 8 nucleotides match TRBD1. V gave up 6 bases and J gave up 5 bases; unmatched junction bases: 8. The CDR3 contains 15 residues. From germline, CDR1 is SGHTA and CDR2 FQGNSA. In DNA form, the CDR3 reads TGTGCCAGCAGTCCGACAGGGGAAGGAACCGGGGAGCTGTTTTTT. This codes for CASSPTGEGTGELFF. The full variable domain, its missing parts supplied by reference TRBV7-2 and TRBJ2-2, is GAGVSQSPSNKVTEKGKDVELRCDPISGHTALYWYRQSLGQGLEFLIYFQGNSAPDKSGLPSDRFSAERTGGSVSTLTIQRTQQEDSAVYLCASSPTGEGTGELFFGEGSRLTVL.

This clonotype has just a few counts. CDR3 protein: CASSSVGQSTGELFF. The CDR3 DNA is TGCGCCAGCAGCTCGGTGGGACAGTCCACCGGGGAGCTGTTTTTT. V and J are TRBV5-1 and TRBJ2-2, with TRBD1 matching 7 bases. The trim removed 3 bases at V and 4 bases at J, leaving 6 bases unmatched. The CDR3 spans 15 residues. Germline assignment: CDR1 SGHRS and CDR2 YFSETQ. Looking up the rest from reference TRBV5-1 and TRBJ2-2 gives the full variable domain: KAGVTQTPRYLIKTRGQQVTLSCSPISGHRSVSWYQQTPGQGLQFLFEYFSETQRNKGNFPGRFSGRQFSNSRSEMNVSTLELGDSALYLCASSSVGQSTGELFFGEGSRLTVL.

The V and J genes are TRBV6-5 and TRBJ2-3, with D perhaps matching TRBD1 (6 bases). CDR3 length: 13 amino acids. Germline CDR1 reads MNHEY; CDR2 reads SVGAGI. The V gene lost 6 bases and the J gene lost 4 bases, with 11 bases spanning the gap. CDR3 protein: CASSRDIPDTQYF. In DNA, the CDR3 is TGTGCCAGCAGCCGGGACATACCAGATACGCAGTATTTT.

This chain joins TRBV4-1 and TRBJ1-2; a weak D match, TRBD1 (6 bases). This CDR3 comprises 13 residues. Trimming cost V 4 bases and J 7 bases, with 13 bases left between them. Germline CDR1 is MGHRA and CDR2 is YSYEKL. For the CDR3, the DNA is TGCGCCAGCAGCCGATCAGGGGTTAGTGGCTACACCTTC. Translating it yields CASSRSGVSGYTF.